This T cell receptor beta chain was sequenced during a study of beta chain features in type 1 diabetes (dated by TCRdb to the late 2010s). Notes on the research overall: Mean age, gender distribution, total cell number and subset yield were not different between patients and healthy donors. Across all samples, around 99 million sorted cells were examined, and cell number per subset correlated strongly with RNA yield. In the study, recently diagnosed type 1 diabetes patients and matched healthy donors were compared on the TCRB repertoires of their sorted circulating CD4+ T cell subsets. Regulatory and stem cell-like memory subsets were obtained from only 8 patients and roughly eight healthy donors, while naive and central memory subsets were obtained from all 28 donors.

About this clone itself: It lacks a known antigen. There are no base qualities to consult, and no much larger clone falls within one base.

The CDR3 measures 11 amino acids from cysteine to phenylalanine. The kept DNA is CDR3 alone, 33 bases in frame from the first base. Looking up the germline V gene yields CDR1 SGHTA and CDR2 FQGNSA. Relative to germline, V is 11 bases shorter and J is 8 bases shorter, with 15 bases between their ends. The High Capacity cDNA Reverse Transcription Kit was used to reverse transcribe all of the isolated RNA, meaning that expressed TCRB transcripts were what got sequenced. Deep immunoSEQ sequencing was performed on naive, central memory and regulatory T cell samples, with an average of roughly 3.5 million total reads per sample. Sorted cells were lysed in RLT buffer and RNA was extracted with DNase-treated RNeasy Micro or Mini kits, depending on cell number. Each cell subset was processed on its own to prevent cross-contamination, while patient and healthy donor samples were processed together. The immunoSEQ multiplex PCR was used to amplify TCRB sequences from cDNA, yielding 87-bp fragments that span the CDR3 region. Sequencing of the amplicons was done on the Illumina HiSeq platform. On the authors' methods: Synthetic template baselines were used to correct PCR bias computationally, reads within Hamming distance 2 were collapsed, and singletons that could not be merged were discarded. Reads were aligned to IMGT to assign V, D and J genes, CDR3 length, and insertions or deletions at six rearrangement sites. Within each subset, clonotype counts were normalized to the number of sorted cells before true diversity and Gini coefficients were calculated with the tcR R package. The overlap coefficient, calculated on TCRB nucleotide sequences, was used to measure repertoire sharing. Out-of-frame TCRB sequences from naive cells were analyzed as a proxy for the pre-selection repertoire. Imported from immuneACCESS, the table was reduced by TCRdb to in-frame sequences with V and J called. These copies leave out some clones; in studies compared against another copy, an unresolved V gene accounts for under half, and the cause of the remainder is not known. The D gene and trimming were derived from the DNA, and the V and J assignments and clone size from that table. Present in this sample are 150,000 to 200,000 clones, around 63% of which were seen just once. The ten largest clones capture about 0.089% of the sample.

Each donor gave one peripheral blood draw, roughly 120 mL on average, collected into heparinised tubes. A BD FACSAria II and a panel including CD45RO, CCR7, CD25, CD127, CD95 and CD27 were used to sort naive, central memory, regulatory and stem cell-like memory CD4+ T cells. Every sorted population had a purity above 98%. PBMCs were isolated immediately by Lymphoprep density gradient centrifugation and stained directly without culture. So that batch effects would be minimized, each experiment stained and sorted samples in pairs, pairing one healthy donor with one patient. General study outcomes and caveats: Because the HLA sub-analyses included only small numbers of individuals, any influence of HLA type on TCRB rearrangement was left unresolved. Fewer insertions and more nucleotide deletions at VDJ recombination sites were observed in patients with type 1 diabetes, implying thymic rearrangement abnormalities. Shorter templates might have been favored by PCR, but patient and control samples were amplified and corrected together, so both groups would have been affected equally by any skew. In all four CD4+ subsets, TCRB CDR3 length was moderately but significantly shorter in type 1 diabetes patients. Naive, central memory and regulatory TCRB repertoires appeared more similar among patients than among healthy donors. Because cDNA was sequenced instead of genomic DNA, highly expressing activated cells could be over-represented, though the groups showed no difference in activation or CD3 levels.

This TCR was recovered from a young man with type 1 diabetes. Input material: naive CD4+ T cells from blood. Sample cell subset or site, as interpreted from the label and publication: true naive CD4+ T cells. This sequence uses TRBV7-2 and TRBJ1-2; there is no confident call for the D gene. Read as DNA, the sequence is TGTGCCTGGAACAAGGGTCGGGGCTACACCTTC. Its protein reads: CAWNKGRGYTF.